This is a list of T cell receptor beta chains from one sample in a study of cytomegalovirus exposure and HLA in healthy donors. Clones were sequenced by immunoSEQ multiplex PCR, and TCRdb holds only the in-frame ones, with some missing. The table records under 120,000 clones, 70% to 80% of them present only once. Sequencing was done on a sample of PBMCs. The receptors were gathered from a woman aged 40-49 years in good health and CMV-seronegative. Both conserved end residues are part of each CDR3. The D gene is left open where the match is weak. Clone size, where shown, is once, few, many, or a class for clones that have expanded.

>TRBJ2-6|NA|NA|TRBV7-6
TGTGCCAGCAGCTTAGCCCCGCGGGACCGCCTAACTTTC
CASSLAPRDRLTF
>TRBJ2-1|TRBD1|once|TRBV18
TGTGCCAGCTCACGCGGACAGGGGGACAATGAGCAGTTCTTC
CASSRGQGDNEQFF
>TRBJ1-1|NA|NA|TRBV30
TGTGCCTGGAGTGTACGCGCTGAAGCTTTCTTT
CAWSVRAEAFF
>TRBJ2-1|NA|NA|TRBV7-2
TGTGCCAGCAGACTAAAACGGGGAGTTCCCTACAATGAGCAGTTCTTC
CASRLKRGVPYNEQFF
>TRBJ1-3|NA|NA|TRBV11-2
TGTGCCAGCAGCTTAGACCGGCTCTCGGGTCACACCATATATTTT
CASSLDRLSGHTIYF
>TRBJ2-2|NA|NA|TRBV5-1
TGCGCCAGCAAGGGGGACACTTCGAACACCGGGGAGCTGTTTTTT
CASKGDTSNTGELFF
>TRBJ2-3|NA|once|TRBV7-8
TGTGCCAGCAGCTTAGACCAAACTAGCACAGATACGCAGTATTTT
CASSLDQTSTDTQYF
>TRBJ2-3|TRBD2|NA|TRBV5-1
TGCGCCAGCAGGCTGGCGGGAGTTACGGATACGCAGTATTTT
CASRLAGVTDTQYF
>TRBJ2-3|TRBD2|NA|TRBV18
TGTGCCAGCTCACCACGACCTAGCGGGGGCACCACAGATACGCAGTATTTT
CASSPRPSGGTTDTQYF
>TRBJ2-3|TRBD2|NA|TRBV7-9
TGTTCCAGCAGCTCCTCCCCCGGGAGGGGGGTGGAGGATACGCAGTATTTT
CSSSSSPGRGVEDTQYF
>TRBJ2-5|NA|NA|TRBV9
TGTGCCAGCAGCGCCACCACGGGGGAGCGGGAGACCCAGTACTTC
CASSATTGERETQYF
>TRBJ2-7|NA|NA|TRBV9
TGTGCCAGCAGCGTAGCTGGGGGGGGCTACTCCTACGAGCAGTACTTC
CASSVAGGGYSYEQYF
>TRBJ1-2|NA|once|TRBV28
TGTGCCAGCAGCTCCTTGAGGGCGGGGGGTATCAACTATGGCTACACCTTC
CASSSLRAGGINYGYTF
>TRBJ2-6|NA|NA|TRBV4-3
TGCGCCAGCAGCCAAGTTAGCTCTGGGGCCAACGTCCTGACTTTC
CASSQVSSGANVLTF
>TRBJ1-6|NA|NA|TRBV6-5
TGTGCCAGCAGTTTAGATGCGGGGGATTCACCCCTCCACTTT
CASSLDAGDSPLHF
>TRBJ1-1|NA|NA|TRBV7-2
TGTGCCAGCAGCTTACGGGGGTTAACTGAAGCTTTCTTT
CASSLRGLTEAFF
>TRBJ1-1|NA|NA|TRBV5-4
TGTGCCAGCAGCTCGGCCCTACAGGGATCCGCTGAAGCTTTCTTT
CASSSALQGSAEAFF
>TRBJ1-2|NA|NA|TRBV5-1
TGCGCCAGCAGCTTGGAGAGATACTATGGCTACACCTTC
CASSLERYYGYTF
>TRBJ1-2|NA|NA|TRBV28
TGTGCCAGTTATAAACAGGCTGGCTATGGCTACACCTTC
CASYKQAGYGYTF
>TRBJ2-7|TRBD1|NA|TRBV5-1
TGCGCCAGCAGCTTGGGGGACAGGGCCTACGAGCAGTACTTC
CASSLGDRAYEQYF
>TRBJ2-7|TRBD2|once|TRBV6-5
TGTGCCAGCGGACTAGTAGGCGAGCAGTACTTC
CASGLVGEQYF
>TRBJ1-2|NA|NA|TRBV27
TGTGCCAGCAGTTTTCGGGCAGGGGATGGCTACACCTTC
CASSFRAGDGYTF
>TRBJ1-1|TRBD1|once|TRBV4-3
TGCGCCAGCAGTCCGGGACAGGGGTTCATTGGAGCTTTCTTT
CASSPGQGFIGAFF
>TRBJ2-5|TRBD2|NA|TRBV5-1
TGCGCCAGCAGCCTTGGCCCCTCCCGGGGGGATTACCAAGAGACCCAGTACTTC
CASSLGPSRGDYQETQYF
>TRBJ1-1|TRBD1|NA|TRBV6-6
TGTGCCAGCAGTTACCAGACAGGGGTGACTGAAGCTTTCTTT
CASSYQTGVTEAFF